One and the same sample provided the 25 T cell receptor beta chains below, sequenced in a study of radiotherapy plus CTLA-4 blockade in lung cancer. Profiling relied on immunoSEQ multiplex PCR, and the TCRdb table lists in-frame clones only, not all of them. The sample shows some 62,000 clones, roughly 77% of them seen only once. The material was peripheral blood, obtained from a patient treated with radiotherapy plus ipilimumab. These receptors were collected from a human donor with non-small cell lung cancer who had a complete response to radiotherapy plus ipilimumab.

Concerning this clone: A read error may account for a junction end that differs from germline. Additional DNA sequences in this sample encode the identical CDR3. This rearrangement joins TRBV10-3 to TRBJ1-4; 8 bases are shared with TRBD1. Per germline, CDR1 ENHRY and CDR2 SYGVKD. The CDR3 is 16 residues long. CDR3 nucleotides: TGCGCCATCAGTGAGGGTCAGGGGGCAGCTAATGAAAAACTGTTTTTT. As protein: CAISEGQGAANEKLFF.

The CDR3 coding sequence is TGCAGCGTTGAGGGTTTGGCAGGGGGTAGGCGGGAGGGCCGGAGTGAGCAGTTCTTC. It codes for CSVEGLAGGRREGRSEQFF. The chain uses TRBV29-1 and TRBJ2-1; TRBD2 agrees at 9 bases. The CDR3 spans 19 residues. V was pared by 3 bases and J by 9 bases, with 24 bases of the junction left unmatched. CDR1 is SQVTM, CDR2 ANQGSEA, per germline.

V gene TRBV15 combines with J gene TRBJ2-1, with 14 bases identical to TRBD2. The V gene's germline CDR1 is LNHNV and CDR2 YYDKDF (reference sequence). The CDR3 length is 17 residues. Trimming removed 0 bases from V and 9 bases from J; junction bases left unmatched: 7. DNA for the CDR3: TGTGCCACCAGCAGAGAGTCCGGGGGACTAGCGGGAGTTGAGCAGTTCTTC. Translation gives CATSRESGGLAGVEQFF. The full variable domain, completed using reference TRBV15 and TRBJ2-1, is DAMVIQNPRYQVTQFGKPVTLSCSQTLNHNVMYWYQQKSSQAPKLLFHYYDKDFNNEADTPDNFQSRRPNTSFCFLDIRSPGLGDTAMYLCATSRESGGLAGVEQFFGPGTRLTVL.

The chain has TRBV5-6 and TRBJ2-3; D is uncertain. Between the trimmed V and J ends, which lost 4 bases and 0 bases, there was a span of 3 bases. The CDR3 extends over 12 amino acids. CDR1 and CDR2 from the germline V gene are SGHDT and YYEEEE. Written as DNA, the CDR3 is TGTGCCAGCAGCCCTAGCACAGATACGCAGTATTTT. As protein: CASSPSTDTQYF.

This chain connects TRBV7-9 to TRBJ2-1, with D unclear. V shed 5 bases and J shed 0 bases, with 14 bases lying between them. The CDR3 contains 16 residues. CDR1 is SEHNR, CDR2 FQNEAQ, per germline (reference sequence). This CDR3 reads CASSPPGYGSYNEQFF. The CDR3 DNA sequence: TGTGCCAGCAGCCCCCCGGGTTACGGCTCCTACAATGAGCAGTTCTTC.

The rearrangement uses TRBV27 and TRBJ1-1, with D tentatively TRBD1 (6 bases). Germline CDR1 reads MNHEY; CDR2 reads SMNVEV (reference sequence). Trimming removed 5 bases from V and 11 bases from J, with 15 bases in between. The CDR3 runs 12 residues. The CDR3 DNA sequence: TGTGCCAGCAGTCGAACAGGGCTGGGGGCTTTCTTT. It codes for CASSRTGLGAFF.

The J gene is TRBJ2-5, the V gene TRBV2, with D possibly TRBD1 on 6 matching bases. V gave up 5 bases and J gave up 4 bases, with 20 bases separating them. Germline loops: CDR1 SNHLY, CDR2 FYNNEI. The CDR3 extends over 16 amino acids. CDR3 in amino acids: CASSPTRGMVRETQYF. The CDR3 DNA follows: TGTGCCAGCAGTCCCACGAGGGGGATGGTGAGAGAGACCCAGTACTTC.

The chain carries TRBV6-5 and TRBJ2-7, with 7 bases identical to TRBD1. The CDR3 extends over 14 amino acids. The ends lost 6 bases at V and 0 bases at J; junction bases unmatched: 5. From germline, CDR1 is MNHEY and CDR2 SVGAGI. The CDR3 loop reads CASRQGVDSYEQYF. In nucleotides, the CDR3 is TGTGCCAGCAGGCAGGGGGTGGACTCCTACGAGCAGTACTTC.

In nucleotides, the CDR3 is TGCGCCAGCAGAGATTCGACAGGGTCAACCGGGGAGCTGTTTTTT. Translated, it gives CASRDSTGSTGELFF. The chain has TRBV5-1 and TRBJ2-2; TRBD1 matches 7 bases. The CDR3 runs to 15 residues. V trimming: 5 bases; J trimming: 5 bases; junction bases outside the gene matches: 9. Germline assignment: CDR1 SGHRS and CDR2 YFSETQ.

The chain recombines TRBV6-5 with TRBJ1-4, with D perhaps TRBD1 (5 bases). This CDR3 comprises 13 residues. Trimming removed 7 bases from V and 7 bases from J, with 13 bases in between. Per germline, CDR1 MNHEY and CDR2 SVGAGI. The CDR3 coding sequence is TGTGCCAGCAAGGGGATCTGGGGTGAAAAACTGTTTTTT. Protein sequence: CASKGIWGEKLFF.

The V call is TRBV2, the J call TRBJ2-5; D is uncertain. Germline values: CDR1 SNHLY, CDR2 FYNNEI. The V gene lost 0 bases and the J gene lost 4 bases, with 6 bases spanning the gap. The CDR3 runs 13 residues. The CDR3 nucleotides read TGTGCCAGCAGTGAAGCTAGACGAGAGACCCAGTACTTC. Encoded protein: CASSEARRETQYF.

This clone appeared once. The chain has TRBV5-1 and TRBJ2-1, with D uncertain. Germline CDR1 SGHRS, CDR2 YFSETQ. Trimming took off 0 bases at V and 12 bases at J, with 16 bases between the two ends. CDR3 length equals 14 residues. The CDR3 protein is CASSLGRRPGGQFF. The CDR3 coding sequence is TGCGCCAGCAGCTTGGGCCGTAGGCCCGGCGGGCAGTTCTTC.

Note on this clone: The same CDR3 arises from other DNA sequences in this sample as well. The chain carries TRBV27 and TRBJ2-7; 9 bases line up with TRBD2. This CDR3 is built from 15 residues. Germline V gene sequence: CDR1 MNHEY, CDR2 SMNVEV (reference sequence). The J segment lost 2 bases and the V segment lost 2 bases, leaving 4 bases of the junction unmatched. Here the CDR3 DNA reads TGTGCCAGCAGTTTAAGAGCGGGAGGTACCTACGAGCAGTACGTC. It is translated as CASSLRAGGTYEQYV.

The chain carries TRBV4-1 and TRBJ1-2; the D is unclear. Looked up from germline, CDR1 is MGHRA and CDR2 is YSYEKL. Trimming took off 0 bases at V and 4 bases at J, with 9 bases between the two ends. The CDR3 totals 14 residues. CDR3 amino acids: CASSQEQLSYGYTF. In DNA form, the CDR3 reads TGCGCCAGCAGCCAAGAGCAGTTAAGCTATGGCTACACCTTC.

The chain carries TRBV7-2 and TRBJ1-4; 9 bases match TRBD1. Germline V CDR1 and CDR2: SGHTA, FQGNSA. With V trimmed by 5 bases and J by 5 bases, 6 bases remained unmatched. The CDR3 is 15 residues long. CDR3 in amino acids: CASSLTGTGNEKLFF. CDR3 sequence (DNA): TGTGCCAGCAGCCTAACCGGGACAGGGAATGAAAAACTGTTTTTT.

This chain links TRBV20-1 with TRBJ2-1, with D uncertain. The CDR3 has 11 amino acids. Per the germline V gene, CDR1 is DFQATT and CDR2 is SNEGSKA (reference sequence). V lost 2 bases to trimming and J lost 10 bases, with 9 bases between them. The DNA for the CDR3 is TGCAGTGCTAGATCCGGCAGGGAGCAGTTCTTC. Protein: CSARSGREQFF.

The V gene is TRBV5-1, the J gene TRBJ1-1, with 7 bases that match TRBD1. Losses at the gene ends were 2 bases for V and 8 bases for J; bases not matched to a gene: 9. This CDR3 comprises 14 residues. Per germline, CDR1 SGHRS and CDR2 YFSETQ. CDR3 nucleotide sequence: TGCGCCAGCAGCTTACCTGGGTCGACAGGGGAAGCTTTCTTT. It is translated as CASSLPGSTGEAFF. The entire variable domain, with the rest obtained from reference TRBV5-1 and TRBJ1-1, is as follows: KAGVTQTPRYLIKTRGQQVTLSCSPISGHRSVSWYQQTPGQGLQFLFEYFSETQRNKGNFPGRFSGRQFSNSRSEMNVSTLELGDSALYLCASSLPGSTGEAFFGQGTRLTVV.

The chain is built from TRBV4-3 and TRBJ2-5; TRBD2 matches 13 bases. The length of the CDR3 is 15 residues. J lost 4 bases, V lost 1 base, and 0 bases had no gene match. The germline CDR1 and CDR2 sequences are LGHNA and YSLEER. CDR3 in amino acids: CASSQGLAGGETQYF. DNA for the CDR3: TGCGCCAGCAGCCAAGGACTAGCGGGGGGAGAGACCCAGTACTTC.

This clone was detected only once. The rearrangement joins TRBV6-6 to TRBJ2-1; TRBD2 matches at 7 bases. From germline, CDR1 is MNHNY and CDR2 SVGAGI (reference sequence). J was trimmed by 2 bases and V by 8 bases; bases with no gene match: 3. The CDR3 is made up of 13 amino acids. Here the CDR3 reads CASGREPYNEQFF. The CDR3 nucleotides read TGTGCCAGCGGGCGGGAGCCCTACAATGAGCAGTTCTTC.

The rearrangement joins TRBV4-1 to TRBJ1-4; D perhaps matches TRBD1 (5 bases). The ends were cut back, 0 bases at V and 0 bases at J, with 8 bases in the middle. The length of the CDR3 is 16 residues. The germline CDR1 and CDR2 sequences are MGHRA and YSYEKL. The CDR3 is CASSQDRGATNEKLFF. The CDR3 region has the DNA TGCGCCAGCAGCCAAGACCGGGGGGCAACTAATGAAAAACTGTTTTTT.

The CDR3 here is CASSRGGQETQYF. CDR3 sequence (DNA): TGTGCCAGCTCACGGGGGGGGCAAGAGACCCAGTACTTC. The rearrangement links TRBV18 to TRBJ2-5; 7 bases align to TRBD2. This CDR3 has 13 amino acids. The germline V gene encodes CDR1 KGHSH and CDR2 LQKENI. Unmatched junction bases numbered 1, after V lost 4 bases and J lost 2 bases.

The chain recombines TRBV6-5 with TRBJ1-2, with 9 bases that match TRBD1. Per germline, CDR1 MNHEY and CDR2 SVGAGI. The length of the CDR3 is 15 residues. The ends lost 6 bases at V and 6 bases at J; junction bases unmatched: 11. The DNA for the CDR3 is TGTGCCAGCAGGCGACAGGGGGGAGTTGGCAATGGCTACACCTTC. Its protein is CASRRQGGVGNGYTF.

CDR3 residues: CASSASSGANVLTF. In DNA, the CDR3 is TGTGCCAGCAGCGCTAGCTCTGGGGCCAACGTCCTGACTTTC. V is TRBV7-2 and J is TRBJ2-6, with D unresolved. With 5 bases removed from V and 0 bases from J, the gap between germline ends came to 5 bases. This CDR3 has 14 residues. The germline CDR1 and CDR2 sequences are SGHTA and FQGNSA.

The chain combines TRBV25-1 with TRBJ1-1; no clear D gene. The V and J ends lost 0 bases and 0 bases respectively, with 14 bases between them. Germline CDR1 and CDR2: MGHDK and SYGVNS. This CDR3 contains 17 residues. The CDR3 nucleotides are TGTGCCAGCAGTGAATATAGGTACAGTGAAATGAACACTGAAGCTTTCTTT. Translation: CASSEYRYSEMNTEAFF.

The rearrangement uses TRBV10-2 and TRBJ1-1; no clear D. This CDR3 comprises 15 residues. In germline, CDR1 is WSHSY, CDR2 SAAADI. With 3 bases removed from V and 10 bases from J, the gap between germline ends came to 21 bases. Written as DNA, the CDR3 is TGCGCCAGCAGTGAATGGGCCGCCTCCCAACCAGGAGCTTTCTTT. The encoded protein is CASSEWAASQPGAFF.